This TCR beta chain was sequenced for a study of shared clonotypes between healthy human individuals. A deep-level run was used for the assay. Profiling relied on immunoSEQ multiplex PCR, and the TCRdb table lists in-frame clones only, not all of them. The top ten hold roughly 1% of the sample, which has around 2,000,000 clones, about 94% seen once. Positively selected for CCR7, the CD45RO-negative cells used as naive CD8 cells excluded terminally differentiated effector memory CD45RA+ cells. Adult Caucasians living in Nashville, Tennessee made up all of the donors. This TCR was recovered from a man younger than 35 in good health. Sequenced sample: naive CD8+ T cells sorted from blood.

CDR3 DNA sequence: TGTGCCAGCAGCTCCCCCACAGGGTTCACTGAAGCTTTCTTT. The encoded protein is CASSSPTGFTEAFF. The chain links TRBV7-9 to TRBJ1-1, with TRBD1 as a possible D gene (6 bases). Germline V CDR1 and CDR2: SEHNR, FQNEAQ (reference sequence). CDR3 length equals 14 residues. V was clipped by 4 bases and J by 4 bases, with 13 bases between them.